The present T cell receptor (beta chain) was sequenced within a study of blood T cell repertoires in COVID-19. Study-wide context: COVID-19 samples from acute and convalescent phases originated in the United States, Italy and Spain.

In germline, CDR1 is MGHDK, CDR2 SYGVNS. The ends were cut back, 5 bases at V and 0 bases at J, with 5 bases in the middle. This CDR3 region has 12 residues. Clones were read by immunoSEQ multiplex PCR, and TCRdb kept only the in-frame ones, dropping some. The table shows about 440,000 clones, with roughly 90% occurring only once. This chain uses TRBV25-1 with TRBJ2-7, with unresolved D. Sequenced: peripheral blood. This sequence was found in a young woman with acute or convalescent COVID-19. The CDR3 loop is CASSISSYEQYF. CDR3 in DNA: TGTGCCAGCAGTATTAGCTCCTACGAGCAGTACTTC.